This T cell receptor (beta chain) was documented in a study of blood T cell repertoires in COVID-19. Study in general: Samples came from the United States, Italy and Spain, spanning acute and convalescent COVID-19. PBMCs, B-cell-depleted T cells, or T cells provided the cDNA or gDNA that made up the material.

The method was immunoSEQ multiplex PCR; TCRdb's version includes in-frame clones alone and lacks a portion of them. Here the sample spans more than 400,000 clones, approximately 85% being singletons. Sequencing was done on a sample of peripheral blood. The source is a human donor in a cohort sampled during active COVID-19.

CDR3 sequence: CASSPRAGGPNYGYTF. CDR3 DNA: TGCGCCAGCAGCCCCCGGGCAGGGGGACCTAACTATGGCTACACCTTC. V is TRBV5-1 and J is TRBJ1-2; 7 bases match TRBD1. The germline gives CDR1 SGHRS, CDR2 YFSETQ. Trimming at V came to 4 bases and at J to 0 bases, leaving 9 bases not matched to a gene. The CDR3 extends over 16 amino acids.